This T cell receptor beta chain is drawn from a study of beta chain features in type 1 diabetes. Findings of the study overall: In these data, an HLA type influence on TCRB rearrangement remained unresolved.

As to this clone: The antigen remains undetermined.

The germline gives CDR1 WSHSY, CDR2 SAAADI. The CDR3 contains 17 residues. V lost 3 bases to trimming and J lost 4 bases; unmatched junction nucleotides: 10. Expressed TCRB transcripts were sequenced because the entire RNA isolate underwent reverse transcription. Clones were sequenced by immunoSEQ multiplex PCR, and TCRdb holds only the in-frame ones, with some missing. The sample holds roughly 400,000 clones, about 15% seen once. The receptor was isolated from a woman aged 18-35 years in good health. The chain combines TRBV10-2 with TRBJ2-1, with 9 bases matching TRBD2. Sequencing input: naive CD4+ T cells from blood. The CDR3 protein is CASSELHASGKYNEQFF. In DNA, the CDR3 is TGCGCCAGCAGTGAATTACATGCTAGCGGGAAGTACAATGAGCAGTTCTTC.